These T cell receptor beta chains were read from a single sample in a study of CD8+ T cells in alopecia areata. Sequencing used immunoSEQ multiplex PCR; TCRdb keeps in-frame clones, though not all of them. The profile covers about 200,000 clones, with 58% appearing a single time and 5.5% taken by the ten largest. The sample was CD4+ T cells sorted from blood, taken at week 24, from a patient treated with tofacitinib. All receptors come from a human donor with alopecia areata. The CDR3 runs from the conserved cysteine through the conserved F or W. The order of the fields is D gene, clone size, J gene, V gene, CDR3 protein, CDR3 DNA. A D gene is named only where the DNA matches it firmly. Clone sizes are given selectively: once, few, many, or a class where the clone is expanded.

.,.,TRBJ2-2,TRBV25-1,CASSEYLGSFTGELFF,TGTGCCAGCAGTGAATATCTCGGTAGTTTTACGGGGGAGCTGTTTTTT
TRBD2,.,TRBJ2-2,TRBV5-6,CASSSQAGGGQGGELFF,TGTGCCAGCAGTTCCCAAGCGGGAGGAGGTCAAGGCGGGGAGCTGTTTTTT
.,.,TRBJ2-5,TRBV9,CASSVDLSGETQYF,TGTGCCAGCAGCGTAGACCTCTCGGGGGAGACCCAGTACTTC
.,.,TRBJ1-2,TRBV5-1,CASSFAGNYGYTF,TGCGCCAGCAGCTTCGCAGGGAACTATGGCTACACCTTC
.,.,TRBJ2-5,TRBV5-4,CASSLWGGRETQYF,TGTGCCAGCAGCCTGTGGGGGGGCCGTGAGACCCAGTACTTC
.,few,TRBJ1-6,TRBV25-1,CASSMLGSPLHF,TGTGCCAGCAGTATGTTGGGTTCACCCCTCCACTTT
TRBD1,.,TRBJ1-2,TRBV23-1,CASSRLRDRGYYGYTF,TGCGCCAGCAGTCGACTCCGGGACAGGGGTTACTATGGCTACACCTTC
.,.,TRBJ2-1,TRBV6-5,CASSYAAERYNEQFF,TGTGCCAGCAGTTATGCGGCGGAGAGATACAATGAGCAGTTCTTC
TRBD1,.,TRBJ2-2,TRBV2,CASSRQGLNPGELFF,TGTGCCAGCTCCCGACAGGGGTTGAATCCCGGGGAGCTGTTTTTT
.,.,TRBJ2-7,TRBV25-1,CASSGVDSRLNEQYF,TGTGCCAGCAGTGGGGTGGACAGCCGTCTGAACGAGCAGTACTTC
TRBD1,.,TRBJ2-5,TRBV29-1,CSVEDRVGETQYF,TGCAGCGTTGAGGACAGGGTGGGTGAGACCCAGTACTTC
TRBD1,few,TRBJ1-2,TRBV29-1,CSVEGRDREPYGYTF,TGCAGCGTTGAAGGGAGAGACAGGGAACCATATGGCTACACCTTC
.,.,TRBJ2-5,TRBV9,CASSLSILGETQYF,TGTGCCAGCAGTCTTAGTATCTTGGGGGAGACCCAGTACTTC
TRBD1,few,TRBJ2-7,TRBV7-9,CASSLVTGADFGEQYF,TGTGCCAGCAGCTTAGTGACAGGGGCGGACTTCGGAGAGCAGTACTTC
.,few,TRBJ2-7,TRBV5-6,CASSYEQYF,TGTGCCAGCAGCTACGAGCAGTACTTC
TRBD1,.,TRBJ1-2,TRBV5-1,CASSLPDRGYGYTF,TGCGCCAGCAGCTTACCCGACAGGGGCTATGGCTACACCTTC
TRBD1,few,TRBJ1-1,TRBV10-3,CAIMRGQGATEAFF,TGTGCCATCATGAGGGGACAGGGGGCCACTGAAGCTTTCTTT
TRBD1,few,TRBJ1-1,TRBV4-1,CASSPVLDRGRSTEAFF,TGCGCCAGCAGCCCAGTCCTCGACAGGGGGCGAAGCACTGAAGCTTTCTTT
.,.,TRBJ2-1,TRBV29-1,CSVEGITGSEQFF,TGCAGCGTTGAAGGAATTACAGGGAGCGAGCAGTTCTTC
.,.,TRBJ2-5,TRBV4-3,CASSQEVQGAQYF,TGCGCCAGCAGCCAAGAGGTCCAAGGGGCCCAGTACTTC
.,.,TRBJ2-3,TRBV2,CASSTFARDTQYF,TGTGCCAGCAGTACTTTCGCGAGGGATACGCAGTATTTT
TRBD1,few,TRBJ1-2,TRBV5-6,CASSLAWDSYGYTF,TGTGCCAGCAGCTTGGCTTGGGACAGTTATGGCTACACCTTC
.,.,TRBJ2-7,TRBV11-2,CASSRRRRELLYEQYF,TGTGCCAGCAGCAGGCGACGCAGGGAGCTCCTCTACGAGCAGTACTTC
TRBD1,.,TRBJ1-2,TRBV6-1,CASRVAGGDGYTF,TGTGCCAGCAGAGTCGCAGGGGGCGACGGCTACACCTTC
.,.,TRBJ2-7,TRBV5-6,CASSDTGFRNYEQYF,TGTGCCAGCAGCGACACAGGCTTTCGGAACTACGAGCAGTACTTC
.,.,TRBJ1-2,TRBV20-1,CSASTGAGYTF,TGCAGTGCTAGTACGGGGGCTGGCTACACCTTC
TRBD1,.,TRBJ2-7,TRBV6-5,CASPGQGAREQYF,TGTGCCAGCCCGGGACAGGGGGCGCGTGAGCAGTACTTC
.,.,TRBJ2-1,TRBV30,CAWSIGPYNEQFF,TGTGCCTGGAGTATCGGGCCTTACAATGAGCAGTTCTTC